Below are 18 T cell receptor beta chains sequenced from a single sample in a study of regulatory dendritic cells for organ transplantation. Only in-frame clones appear in the TCRdb table, and some are missing; sequencing was by immunoSEQ multiplex PCR. The repertoire consists of approximately 5,400 clones, with roughly 74% occurring once and the leading ten covering 19%. Allogeneic regulatory or mature dendritic cells were co-cultured for less than six days with CFSE-labeled sorted T cells at 1:10. These receptors are not linked to any known antigen. Source material: memory CD8+ T cells from blood cultured with regulatory dendritic cells. Noted subset: CD45RO+ memory T cells. Receptor source: a human donor in good health.

This clone showed up just a few times. The chain carries TRBV19 and TRBJ1-1; 8 bases map to TRBD1. Germline lookup yields CDR1 LNHDA and CDR2 SQIVND (reference sequence). Trimming cost V 3 bases and J 5 bases; bases outside gene matches: 8. The CDR3 extends over 15 amino acids. CDR3 loop: CASSMETGVSTEAFF. The DNA for the CDR3 is TGTGCCAGTAGTATGGAGACAGGGGTGAGTACTGAAGCTTTCTTT.

CDR3 amino acids: CASSTGTGDTEKLFF. CDR3 in DNA: TGTGCCAGCAGCACTGGGACAGGGGACACTGAAAAACTGTTTTTT. The chain is built from TRBV7-9 and TRBJ1-4; 10 bases align to TRBD1. V was pared by 5 bases and J by 7 bases, with 7 bases of the junction left unmatched. There are 15 residues in the CDR3. The V gene's germline CDR1 is SEHNR and CDR2 FQNEAQ (reference sequence). The entire variable domain, with the rest obtained from reference TRBV7-9 and TRBJ1-4, is as follows: DTGVSQNPRHKITKRGQNVTFRCDPISEHNRLYWYRQTLGQGPEFLTYFQNEAQLEKSRLLSDRFSAERPKGSFSTLEIQRTEQGDSAMYLCASSTGTGDTEKLFFGSGTQLSVL.

This clone has a handful of counts. The V gene is TRBV19, the J gene TRBJ1-1; TRBD1 is a possible D gene (6 bases). Per the germline V gene, CDR1 is LNHDA and CDR2 is SQIVND (reference sequence). The CDR3 runs 15 residues. V was clipped by 9 bases and J by 3 bases, with 20 bases between them. CDR3 protein: CASEGTRTVHTEAFF. The CDR3 coding sequence is TGTGCCAGCGAAGGAACAAGGACAGTTCACACTGAAGCTTTCTTT.

V and J are TRBV7-8 and TRBJ2-6, with D unclear. The CDR3 runs 16 residues. Trimming stripped 1 base from V and 0 bases from J, with 7 bases between. The germline CDR1 and CDR2 sequences are SGHVS and FQNEAQ. CDR3 nucleotide sequence: TGTGCCAGCAGCTTAGACAGCCTCTCTGGGGCCAACGTCCTGACTTTC. Translation: CASSLDSLSGANVLTF.

The chain uses TRBV10-3 and TRBJ2-2; a weak D match, TRBD2 (6 bases). Trimming cost V 9 bases and J 4 bases, with 12 bases left between them. The CDR3 is 13 residues long. CDR1 is ENHRY and CDR2 is SYGVKD in the germline V gene. The DNA of the CDR3 is TGTGCCATTGTTAGCGGAGTCACCGGGGAGCTGTTTTTT. Translating gives CAIVSGVTGELFF.

The chain carries TRBV6-5 and TRBJ1-1; D call uncertain. V lost 2 bases and J 5 bases, leaving 9 bases between the germline ends. Germline V CDR1 and CDR2: MNHEY, SVGAGI. CDR3 length equals 13 residues. This CDR3 reads CASSYIQLTEAFF. CDR3 nucleotides: TGTGCCAGCAGTTACATCCAGTTGACTGAAGCTTTCTTT.

The chain employs TRBV9 and TRBJ2-7; 7 bases line up with TRBD1. The ends lost 0 bases at V and 2 bases at J; junction bases unmatched: 2. Germline values: CDR1 SGDLS, CDR2 YYNGEE. The CDR3 length is 14 residues. CDR3: CASSVGGQAYEQYF. The CDR3 DNA reads as TGTGCCAGCAGCGTAGGAGGACAGGCCTACGAGCAGTACTTC.

The chain has TRBV9 and TRBJ2-5; D is perhaps TRBD1 (5 bases). The V and J ends lost 3 bases and 5 bases respectively, with 17 bases between them. Per germline, CDR1 SGDLS and CDR2 YYNGEE. The CDR3 sequence is 15 residues long. The CDR3 reads CASSGPGLTVETQYF. Written as DNA, the CDR3 is TGTGCCAGCAGCGGTCCAGGGTTGACGGTGGAGACCCAGTACTTC.

The V and J genes are TRBV28 and TRBJ2-7; no reliable D call. V was cut by 3 bases and J by 3 bases, with 24 bases left in between. CDR3 size: 18 residues. Germline CDR1 is MDHEN and CDR2 is SYDVKM. CDR3 residues: CASSFLLRWQVALYEQYF. CDR3 in DNA: TGTGCCAGCAGTTTCTTGTTACGGTGGCAAGTTGCCCTCTACGAGCAGTACTTC. Combining the CDR3 with reference TRBV28 and TRBJ2-7 gives the whole variable domain DVKVTQSSRYLVKRTGEKVFLECVQDMDHENMFWYRQDPGLGLRLIYFSYDVKMKEKGDIPEGYSVSREKKERFSLILESASTNQTSMYLCASSFLLRWQVALYEQYFGPGTRLTVT.

This clone has a handful of counts. The chain uses TRBV27 and TRBJ1-5; tentatively, D is TRBD1 (5 bases). The CDR3 is 15 amino acids. V was trimmed by 6 bases and J by 3 bases, leaving 15 bases between them. Germline values: CDR1 MNHEY, CDR2 SMNVEV (reference sequence). CDR3 in amino acids: CASRPIEGPNQPQHF. For the CDR3, the DNA is TGTGCCAGCAGGCCTATAGAGGGGCCCAATCAGCCCCAGCATTTT.

The chain employs TRBV29-1 and TRBJ2-1, with D unclear. The CDR3 is made up of 13 amino acids. Germline CDR1 SQVTM, CDR2 ANQGSEA. V lost 6 bases and J lost 0, with 9 bases in between. Here the CDR3 DNA reads TGCAGCGTCACCCCTCGCTCCTACAATGAGCAGTTCTTC. Its protein is CSVTPRSYNEQFF.

This clone is categorized as medium-sized. The V call is TRBV29-1, the J call TRBJ1-2, with D unresolved. Trimming took 3 bases from V and 8 from J, leaving 10 bases between them. Germline V gene lookup returns CDR1 SQVTM and CDR2 ANQGSEA. The CDR3 has 11 amino acids. The CDR3 sequence is CSVERGRGYTF. The CDR3 nucleotides read TGCAGCGTTGAGCGTGGTCGCGGCTACACCTTC.

The CDR3: CASSGGSTGPNYGYEQYF. CDR3 in DNA: TGTGCCAGCAGTGGGGGTTCGACAGGGCCAAATTATGGTTACGAGCAGTACTTC. This sequence joins TRBV7-9 and TRBJ2-7; 7 bases agree with TRBD1. CDR3 length equals 18 residues. Germline V gives CDR1 SEHNR, CDR2 FQNEAQ (reference sequence). After removal of 6 bases from V and 4 bases from J, the junction contained 21 bases not matched to a gene.

The chain carries TRBV15 and TRBJ2-3; no clear D. V was cut by 4 bases and J by 2 bases, with 13 bases left in between. Germline assignment: CDR1 LNHNV and CDR2 YYDKDF (reference sequence). This CDR3 has 15 amino acids. This CDR3 reads CATSTHSAATDTQYF. CDR3 sequence (DNA): TGTGCCACCAGCACCCATTCAGCCGCCACAGATACGCAGTATTTT.

This clone appeared a few times. The chain carries TRBV28 and TRBJ1-5; D possibly corresponds to TRBD1 (6 bases). Germline V lookup: CDR1 MDHEN, CDR2 SYDVKM. This CDR3 has 12 residues. V was trimmed by 2 bases and J by 9 bases, leaving 8 bases between them. CDR3 amino acids: CASSLPRGPQHF. The CDR3 DNA follows: TGTGCCAGCAGTTTACCCAGGGGGCCCCAGCATTTT.

The chain is built from TRBV6-6 and TRBJ1-4, with D perhaps matching TRBD1 (6 bases). V was cut by 6 bases and J by 5 bases, with 16 bases left in between. Germline V lookup: CDR1 MNHNY, CDR2 SVGAGI (reference sequence). This CDR3 spans 15 amino acids. The CDR3 loop reads CASRQPMDSNEKLFF. In nucleotides, the CDR3 is TGTGCCAGCAGACAGCCAATGGACAGCAATGAAAAACTGTTTTTT.

The chain recombines TRBV10-2 with TRBJ2-2; D perhaps matches TRBD2 (5 bases). CDR1 is WSHSY and CDR2 is SAAADI in the germline V gene. Trimming shortened V by 7 bases and J by 7 bases, and 13 bases separated the two germline ends. The CDR3 totals 13 residues. CDR3 region: CASIPARGGELFF. CDR3 nucleotides: TGCGCCAGCATACCAGCCCGGGGCGGGGAGCTGTTTTTT.

The V gene is TRBV25-1, the J gene TRBJ2-3; no firm D call. V was pared by 3 bases and J by 6 bases, with 4 bases between. This CDR3 spans 11 amino acids. In germline, CDR1 is MGHDK, CDR2 SYGVNS. This chain's CDR3 is CASSEADTQYF. DNA of the CDR3: TGTGCCAGCAGTGAGGCCGATACGCAGTATTTT.